Below are 5 T cell receptor beta chains sequenced from a single sample in a study of blood T cells in healthy people across ages. Primers used in a second PCR of about 6 to 11 cycles were a sample-barcoded 5' primer and a J-beta primer mix. One entry per CDR3 protein results from TCRdb running MiXCR on the 5' RACE reads. This repertoire shows about 570,000 distinct CDR3 sequences, 27% found once; its top ten account for roughly 18%. Sequenced input: blood. Receptors originate from a woman in her 70s in good health.

The chain is built from TRBV12-3 or TRBV12-4 and TRBJ1-3, with a possible D match to TRBD1 (5 bases). The CDR3 covers 16 residues. Trimming stripped 4 bases from V and 0 bases from J, with 13 bases between. The CDR3 bases are TGTGCCAGCAGTTCATGGGGCTCCAGCTCTGGAAACACCATATATTTT. It encodes CASSSWGSSSGNTIYF.

This clonotype was picked up a small number of times. The genes are TRBV18 and TRBJ2-3; D ambiguous. This CDR3 is 14 amino acids long. The V end was cut by 1 base, the J end by 4 bases, with 9 bases between. Germline CDR1 is KGHSH and CDR2 is LQKENI. CDR3 in DNA: TGTGCCAGCTCACCACTCAGTCGGCCAGATACGCAGTATTTT. The encoded protein is CASSPLSRPDTQYF.

This clonotype was seen a handful of times. The chain recombines TRBV2 with TRBJ2-7; D might be TRBD1 or TRBD2, each matching 7 bases. The ends were cut back, 7 bases at V and 2 bases at J, with 15 bases in the middle. Germline CDR1 SNHLY, CDR2 FYNNEI. The CDR3 runs 14 residues. CDR3 DNA: TGTGCCAGCATCCTGGGGGGGACAGCCTACGAGCAGTACTTC. Amino acids: CASILGGTAYEQYF.

This clonotype has just a few counts. V usage is TRBV4-1 and J usage is TRBJ2-3; D call uncertain. V was cut by 1 base and J by 0 bases, with 20 bases left in between. Per the germline V gene, CDR1 is MGHRA and CDR2 is YSYEKL. CDR3 length: 19 residues. The CDR3 sequence is CASSQVQVGVGMSTDTQYF. CDR3 nucleotide sequence: TGCGCCAGCAGCCAAGTGCAGGTTGGGGTGGGTATGAGCACAGATACGCAGTATTTT.

This clonotype was seen more than once but under ten times. The chain has TRBV28 and TRBJ2-7; perhaps D is TRBD1 or TRBD2 (5 bases each). Trimming cost V 6 bases and J 7 bases, with 22 bases left between them. The CDR3 is made up of 15 amino acids. Germline V CDR1 and CDR2: MDHEN, SYDVKM. CDR3 sequence: CASSFRDRITREQYF. The CDR3 nucleotides are TGTGCCAGCAGCTTTCGGGACCGTATTACTAGGGAGCAGTACTTC. The entire variable domain, with the rest obtained from reference TRBV28 and TRBJ2-7, is as follows: DVKVTQSSRYLVKRTGEKVFLECVQDMDHENMFWYRQDPGLGLRLIYFSYDVKMKEKGDIPEGYSVSREKKERFSLILESASTNQTSMYLCASSFRDRITREQYFGPGTRLTVT.